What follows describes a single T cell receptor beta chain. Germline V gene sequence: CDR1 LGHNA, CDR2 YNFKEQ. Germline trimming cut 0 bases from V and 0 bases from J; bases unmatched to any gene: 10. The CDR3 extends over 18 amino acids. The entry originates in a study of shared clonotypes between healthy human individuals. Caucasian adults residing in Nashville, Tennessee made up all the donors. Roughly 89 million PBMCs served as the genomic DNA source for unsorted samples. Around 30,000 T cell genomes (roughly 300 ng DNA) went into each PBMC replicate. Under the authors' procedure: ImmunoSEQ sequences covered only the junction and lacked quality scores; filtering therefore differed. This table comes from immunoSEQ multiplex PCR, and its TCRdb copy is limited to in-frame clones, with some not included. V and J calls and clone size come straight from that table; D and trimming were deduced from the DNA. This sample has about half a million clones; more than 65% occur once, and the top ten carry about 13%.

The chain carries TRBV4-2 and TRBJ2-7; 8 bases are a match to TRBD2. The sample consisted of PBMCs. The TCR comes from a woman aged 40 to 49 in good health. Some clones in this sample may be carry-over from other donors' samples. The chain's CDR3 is CASSQDLPGGRSSYEQYF. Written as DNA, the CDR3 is TGTGCCAGCAGCCAAGATCTTCCGGGAGGGAGGAGCTCCTACGAGCAGTACTTC.